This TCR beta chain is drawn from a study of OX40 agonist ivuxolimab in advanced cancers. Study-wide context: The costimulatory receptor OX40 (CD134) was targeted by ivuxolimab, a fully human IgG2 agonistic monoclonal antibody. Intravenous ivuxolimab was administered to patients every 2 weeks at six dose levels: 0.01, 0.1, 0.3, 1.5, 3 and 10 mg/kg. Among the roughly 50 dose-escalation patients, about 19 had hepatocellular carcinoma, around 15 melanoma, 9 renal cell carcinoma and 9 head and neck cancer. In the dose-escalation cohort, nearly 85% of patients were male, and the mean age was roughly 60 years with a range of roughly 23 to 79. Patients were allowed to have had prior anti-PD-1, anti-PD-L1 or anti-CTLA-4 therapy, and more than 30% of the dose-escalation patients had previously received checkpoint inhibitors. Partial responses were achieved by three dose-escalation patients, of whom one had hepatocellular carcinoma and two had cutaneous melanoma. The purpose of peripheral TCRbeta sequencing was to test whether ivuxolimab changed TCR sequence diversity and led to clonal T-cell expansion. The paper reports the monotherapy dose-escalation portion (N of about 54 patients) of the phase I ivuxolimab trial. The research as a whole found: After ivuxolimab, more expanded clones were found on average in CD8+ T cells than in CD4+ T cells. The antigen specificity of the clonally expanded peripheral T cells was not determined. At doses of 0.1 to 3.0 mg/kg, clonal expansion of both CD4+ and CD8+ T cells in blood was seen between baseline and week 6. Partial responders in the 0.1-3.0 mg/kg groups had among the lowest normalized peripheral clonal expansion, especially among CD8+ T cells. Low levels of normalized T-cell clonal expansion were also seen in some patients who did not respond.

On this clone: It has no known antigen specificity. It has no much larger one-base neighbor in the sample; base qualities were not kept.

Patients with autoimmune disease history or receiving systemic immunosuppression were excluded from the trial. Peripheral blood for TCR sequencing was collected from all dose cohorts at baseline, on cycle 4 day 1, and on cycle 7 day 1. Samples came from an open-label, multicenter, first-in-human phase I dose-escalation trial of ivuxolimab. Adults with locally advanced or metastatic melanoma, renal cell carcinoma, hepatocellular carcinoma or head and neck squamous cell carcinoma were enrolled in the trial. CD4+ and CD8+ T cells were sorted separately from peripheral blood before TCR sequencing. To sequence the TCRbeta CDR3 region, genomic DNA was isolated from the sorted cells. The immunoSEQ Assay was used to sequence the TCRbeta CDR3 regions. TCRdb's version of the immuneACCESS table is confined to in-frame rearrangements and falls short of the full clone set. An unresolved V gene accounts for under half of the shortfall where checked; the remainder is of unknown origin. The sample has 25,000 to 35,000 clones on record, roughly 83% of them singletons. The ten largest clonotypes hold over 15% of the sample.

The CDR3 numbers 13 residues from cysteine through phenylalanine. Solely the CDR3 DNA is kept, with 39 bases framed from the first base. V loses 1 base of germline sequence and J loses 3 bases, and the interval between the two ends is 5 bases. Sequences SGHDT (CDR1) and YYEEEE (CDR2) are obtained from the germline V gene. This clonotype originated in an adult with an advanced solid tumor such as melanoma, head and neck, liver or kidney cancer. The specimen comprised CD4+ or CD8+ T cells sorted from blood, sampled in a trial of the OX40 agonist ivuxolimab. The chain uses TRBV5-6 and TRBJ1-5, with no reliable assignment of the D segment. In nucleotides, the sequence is TGTGCCAGCAGCTTGAGTATCAATCAGCCCCAGCATTTT. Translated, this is CASSLSINQPQHF.